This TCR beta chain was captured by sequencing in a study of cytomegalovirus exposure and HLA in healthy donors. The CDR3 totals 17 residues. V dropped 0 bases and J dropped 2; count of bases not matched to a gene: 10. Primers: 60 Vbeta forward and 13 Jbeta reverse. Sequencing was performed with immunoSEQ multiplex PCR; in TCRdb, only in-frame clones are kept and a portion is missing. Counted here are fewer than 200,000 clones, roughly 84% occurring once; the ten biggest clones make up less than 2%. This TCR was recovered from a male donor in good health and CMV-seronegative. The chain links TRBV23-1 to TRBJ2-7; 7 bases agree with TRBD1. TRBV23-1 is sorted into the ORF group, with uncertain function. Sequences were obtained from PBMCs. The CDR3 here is CASSQSAYAGGPYEQYF. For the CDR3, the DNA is TGCGCCAGCAGTCAATCTGCTTATGCAGGGGGTCCCTACGAGCAGTACTTC.